Shown below are 22 T cell receptor beta chains from a single sample sequenced in a study of CD8 T cells in ankylosing spondylitis (dated 2017 in TCRdb). The library was obtained by 5' RACE. These reads were obtained on an Illumina HiSeq 2500. In TCRdb, the public reads were trimmed at Q25 with fastp and aligned with MiXCR, with productive beta chains retained. For every CDR3 protein sequence, its rows merge into one entry that carries the most common genes and DNA. Within this sample are about 130,000 distinct CDR3 sequences, with around 9% of them counted one time only. The ten largest clonotypes hold about 3.3% of the sample. Specimen: blood, either unsorted or a sorted T cell fraction (not recorded which). These receptors came from a male donor with ankylosing spondylitis or in good health (not recorded which).

This clonotype has just a few counts. The chain's CDR3 is CASSGAGPEDTQYF. The CDR3 coding sequence is TGTGCCAGCAGCGGGGCGGGACCCGAGGATACGCAGTATTTT. The gene calls are TRBV11-2 and TRBJ2-3, with D possibly being TRBD2 (6 bases). Trimming removed 5 bases from V and 6 bases from J, with 15 bases in between. The germline V gene encodes CDR1 SGHAT and CDR2 FQNNGV. The CDR3 has 14 amino acids.

This clonotype has a handful of counts. This sequence joins TRBV5-1 and TRBJ2-2; D uncertain. V was cut by 1 base and J by 2 bases, with 3 bases left in between. The CDR3 loop spans 13 amino acids. From germline, CDR1 is SGHRS and CDR2 YFSETQ. Here the CDR3 reads CASSLINTGELFF. CDR3 bases: TGCGCCAGCAGCTTGATCAACACCGGGGAGCTGTTTTTT.

This clonotype was counted ten times or more. This chain connects TRBV6-2 or TRBV6-3 to TRBJ2-1, with TRBD1 matching 9 bases. With 5 bases clipped from V and 0 bases from J, the junction kept 5 bases outside the gene matches. This CDR3 has 16 amino acids. Germline lookup yields CDR1 MNHEY and CDR2 SVGEGT. CDR3 amino acids: CASSTGQGSSYNEQFF. As DNA, the CDR3 is TGTGCCAGCAGTACCGGACAGGGGAGCTCCTACAATGAGCAGTTCTTC.

The gene calls are TRBV12-3 or TRBV12-4 and TRBJ2-3; D is unresolved. There are 13 residues in the CDR3. Trimming shortened V by 7 bases and J by 2 bases, and 10 bases separated the two germline ends. CDR3 nucleotide sequence: TGTGCCAGCATTCTCAACCCCACAGATACGCAGTATTTT. Translation: CASILNPTDTQYF.

This clonotype was seen repeatedly, ten times or more. This rearrangement joins TRBV12-3 or TRBV12-4 to TRBJ2-4, with 14 bases identical to TRBD2. The junction had 15 bases not matched to a gene; V was cut back by 4 bases and J by 1 base. The CDR3 contains 21 residues. CDR3 nucleotide sequence: TGTGCCAGCAGTTCTATTGCCCCGGGACTAGCGGGAGTCGCGGCCAAAAACATTCAGTACTTC. Its protein product is CASSSIAPGLAGVAAKNIQYF.

This clonotype came up many times. J is TRBJ2-7 and V is TRBV10-2, with TRBD2 identical over 10 bases. V trimming: 3 bases; J trimming: 0 bases; junction bases outside the gene matches: 2. This CDR3 contains 15 residues. The germline CDR1 and CDR2 sequences are WSHSY and SAAADI. This CDR3 reads CASSDSSGSSYEQYF. CDR3 DNA: TGCGCCAGCAGTGACTCTAGCGGGAGCTCCTACGAGCAGTACTTC.

This clonotype has a count of ten or more. This chain connects TRBV4-2 to TRBJ2-5; TRBD2 aligns across 11 bases. V lost 0 bases to trimming and J lost 5 bases; unmatched junction nucleotides: 11. There are 18 residues in the CDR3. From germline, CDR1 is LGHNA and CDR2 YNFKEQ. CDR3 in amino acids: CASSQDRASGRILETQYF. The CDR3 DNA sequence: TGTGCCAGCAGCCAAGATCGGGCTAGCGGGAGGATTCTTGAGACCCAGTACTTC.

This clonotype was seen ten or more times. V is TRBV7-2 and J is TRBJ2-1; D gene unclear. Germline CDR1 is SGHTA and CDR2 is FQGNSA. The CDR3 is made up of 15 amino acids. The V end was cut by 1 base, the J end by 7 bases, with 14 bases between. The CDR3 sequence: CASSLVARVGNEQFF. CDR3 nucleotides: TGTGCCAGCAGCTTAGTAGCCCGGGTCGGAAATGAGCAGTTCTTC.

This clonotype appeared many times. V usage is TRBV28 and J usage is TRBJ2-2; TRBD1 matches 7 bases. The CDR3 is 17 amino acids. J lost 2 bases, V lost 6 bases, and 12 bases had no gene match. Germline CDR1 is MDHEN and CDR2 is SYDVKM. The CDR3 nucleotides are TGTGCCAGCAGAGATAGACCGGGACAGAGTAACACCGGGGAGCTGTTTTTT. It is translated as CASRDRPGQSNTGELFF.

This clonotype was detected only a few times. The rearrangement joins TRBV12-3 or TRBV12-4 to TRBJ2-7, with D unclear. The V end lost 5 bases, the J end lost 3 bases, and 8 bases lay between the germline ends. The CDR3 totals 12 residues. DNA for the CDR3: TGTGCCAGCAGTGCTTCCTACTACGAGCAGTACTTC. Translating it yields CASSASYYEQYF.

This clonotype showed up many times. The gene calls are TRBV15 and TRBJ2-6; D is undetermined. Trimming pared 1 base from V and 0 bases from J, leaving 16 bases between. CDR3 length equals 19 residues. Germline V gene data show CDR1 as LNHNV and CDR2 as YYDKDF (reference sequence). The CDR3 region has the DNA TGTGCCACCAGCAGAGGGCTCCAAGGAGAACTCTCTGGGGCCAACGTCCTGACTTTC. Protein: CATSRGLQGELSGANVLTF.

This clonotype has just a few counts. CDR3 protein: CASSPKPTSGRFGTDTQYF. In DNA, the CDR3 is TGTGCCAGCAGCCCGAAGCCGACTAGCGGGAGATTTGGCACAGATACGCAGTATTTT. The genes are TRBV4-2 and TRBJ2-3, with 12 bases matching TRBD2. CDR1 and CDR2 (germline): LGHNA, YNFKEQ. The CDR3 spans 19 residues. Losses at the gene ends were 4 bases for V and 1 base for J; bases not matched to a gene: 12.

In this sample, this clonotype turned up many times. The chain joins TRBV7-9 to TRBJ2-5; 10 bases match TRBD1. The CDR3 loop spans 15 amino acids. Trimming removed 5 bases from V and 3 bases from J; junction bases left unmatched: 6. Germline CDR1 SEHNR, CDR2 FQNEAQ (reference sequence). The CDR3 DNA reads TGTGCCAGCAGCCGTGGGACAGGGGAGGAAGAGACCCAGTACTTC. It codes for CASSRGTGEEETQYF.

Many counts were recorded for this clonotype. The CDR3 sequence: CASSEEVDQPQHF. The CDR3 region has the DNA TGTGCCAGCAGTGAAGAGGTGGATCAGCCCCAGCATTTT. V usage is TRBV6-4 and J usage is TRBJ1-5; D gene uncertain. V was cut by 3 bases and J by 5 bases, with 8 bases left in between. Germline CDR1 and CDR2: MRHNA and SNTAGT. This CDR3 comprises 13 residues.

In its sample, this clonotype was seen many times. The V gene is TRBV20-1, the J gene TRBJ2-5, with TRBD2 identical over 11 bases. Germline V lookup: CDR1 DFQATT, CDR2 SNEGSKA (reference sequence). Germline trimming cut 6 bases from V and 8 bases from J; bases unmatched to any gene: 14. CDR3 size: 15 residues. CDR3 nucleotide sequence: TGCAGTGCATCGGGGACTAGCGGCGTGGTTGGCACCCAGTACTTC. This sequence encodes CSASGTSGVVGTQYF.

This clonotype was found many times. The chain recombines TRBV7-2 with TRBJ2-1; 9 bases agree with TRBD2. The CDR3 consists of 14 residues. V shed 2 bases and J 5 bases; nucleotides not matched to a gene: 1. Germline V gene data show CDR1 as SGHTA and CDR2 as FQGNSA. The CDR3 here is CASSLSGRNNEQFF. DNA for the CDR3: TGTGCCAGCAGCTTAAGCGGGAGGAACAATGAGCAGTTCTTC.

Only a few counts were recorded for this clonotype. V and J are TRBV7-9 and TRBJ2-2; D is uncertain. The CDR3 spans 14 residues. Trimming pared 3 bases from V and 0 bases from J, leaving 5 bases between. Germline V CDR1 and CDR2: SEHNR, FQNEAQ (reference sequence). The CDR3 sequence is CASSFLTNTGELFF. CDR3 DNA: TGTGCCAGCAGCTTTCTTACGAACACCGGGGAGCTGTTTTTT. Based on the CDR3 plus reference TRBV7-9 and TRBJ2-2, the full variable domain is DTGVSQNPRHKITKRGQNVTFRCDPISEHNRLYWYRQTLGQGPEFLTYFQNEAQLEKSRLLSDRFSAERPKGSFSTLEIQRTEQGDSAMYLCASSFLTNTGELFFGEGSRLTVL.

This chain connects TRBV28 to TRBJ2-7; 7 positions agree with TRBD1. J gave up 3 bases and V 5 bases, and 10 bases lay outside the gene matches. The CDR3 contains 15 residues. Germline CDR1 is MDHEN and CDR2 is SYDVKM. The CDR3 coding sequence is TGTGCCAGCAGTGTTTACAGGGGCGCCCTCTACGAGCAGTACTTC. Its protein is CASSVYRGALYEQYF.

This clonotype showed up many times. V gene TRBV5-1 combines with J gene TRBJ1-6; 12 nucleotides line up with TRBD1. The CDR3 extends over 17 amino acids. In germline, CDR1 is SGHRS, CDR2 YFSETQ. Germline trimming cut 5 bases from V and 8 bases from J; bases unmatched to any gene: 11. Written as DNA, the CDR3 is TGCGCCAGCAGAACAAGGGGACAGGGGGCTGAAGATTCACCCCTCCACTTT. Its translation: CASRTRGQGAEDSPLHF.

The table lists this clonotype with many counts. This chain links TRBV5-1 with TRBJ1-1; TRBD1 matches at 11 bases. The CDR3 loop spans 16 amino acids. The germline CDR1 and CDR2 sequences are SGHRS and YFSETQ. V lost 4 bases and J lost 2; bases outside the gene matches: 7. The chain's CDR3 is CASSPDRGRVNTEAFF. In nucleotides, the CDR3 is TGCGCCAGCAGCCCGGACAGGGGGCGCGTCAACACTGAAGCTTTCTTT.

This clonotype was counted at least ten times. This chain uses TRBV7-2 with TRBJ2-3; TRBD2 aligns across 13 bases. V gave up 2 bases and J gave up 6 bases; unmatched junction bases: 8. The CDR3 extends over 17 amino acids. From germline, CDR1 is SGHTA and CDR2 FQGNSA. The CDR3 region is CASSLTGLAGVDDTQYF. The CDR3 DNA is TGTGCCAGCAGCTTAACCGGACTAGCGGGAGTTGATGATACGCAGTATTTT.

This clonotype has at least ten counts. This rearrangement joins TRBV29-1 to TRBJ2-1; D call uncertain. Germline assignment: CDR1 SQVTM and CDR2 ANQGSEA. V dropped 0 bases and J dropped 4 bases, with 16 bases sitting between them. CDR3 length: 16 amino acids. The CDR3 DNA reads TGCAGCGTTGAAGATGGTAGGGCAGGAACATACAATGAGCAGTTCTTC. This gives the protein CSVEDGRAGTYNEQFF.